Listed here are 13 T cell receptor beta chains from one sample, sequenced in a study of CD8 T cells in Susac syndrome. Reverse transcription of roughly 0.5 to 1 ug RNA used random hexamers. TCRdb reprocessed the immunoSEQ multiplex PCR reads with MiXCR, giving one entry per CDR3 protein. The sample carries 90,000 to 150,000 distinct CDR3 sequences, 80% to 95% recorded once. The sequencing input was CD8+ T cells from PBMCs. The receptors here all came from a human donor in good health.

V is TRBV12-3 or TRBV12-4 and J is TRBJ2-1; unclear D gene. This CDR3 contains 13 residues. V was cut by 2 bases and J by 2 bases, with 4 bases left in between. CDR3 residues: CASSLKTYNEQFF. DNA of the CDR3: TGTGCCAGCAGTTTAAAGACCTACAATGAGCAGTTCTTC.

The CDR3 sequence is CASFGANQPQHF. CDR3 DNA sequence: TGTGCCAGCTTCGGAGCTAATCAGCCCCAGCATTTT. This chain links TRBV6-6 with TRBJ1-5; no reliable D call. The CDR3 consists of 12 residues. Looked up from germline, CDR1 is MNHNY and CDR2 is SVGAGI (reference sequence). Deletions cut 8 bases from V and 4 bases from J, with 9 bases between.

The genes are TRBV4-2 and TRBJ1-3; D call uncertain. CDR3 size: 16 residues. Trimming stripped 0 bases from V and 0 bases from J, with 9 bases between. Germline assignment: CDR1 LGHNA and CDR2 YNFKEQ. The CDR3 nucleotides read TGTGCCAGCAGCCAAGAAGGACCGACCTCTGGAAACACCATATATTTT. Translation: CASSQEGPTSGNTIYF.

This sequence joins TRBV7-2 and TRBJ1-5; no reliable D call. Germline CDR1 is SGHTA and CDR2 is FQGNSA. This CDR3 has 15 amino acids. Trimming cost V 4 bases and J 1 base, with 11 bases left between them. CDR3 bases: TGTGCCAGCAGCTCCCCAGGTGGAAGCAATCAGCCCCAGCATTTT. Translating gives CASSSPGGSNQPQHF.

This clonotype was observed a single time. The rearrangement joins TRBV18 to TRBJ2-7; D is unresolved. The germline V gene has CDR1 KGHSH and CDR2 LQKENI. The CDR3 runs 13 residues. V shed 2 bases and J shed 5 bases, with 10 bases lying between them. In nucleotides, the CDR3 is TGTGCCAGCTCACCAACCGCCTTTCACGAGCAGTACTTC. It encodes CASSPTAFHEQYF.

The CDR3 coding sequence is TGTGCCAGCAGCTTAGGGACTAACACCGGGGAGCTGTTTTTT. It specifies CASSLGTNTGELFF. The chain links TRBV7-6 to TRBJ2-2, with D tentatively TRBD2 (5 bases). CDR3 length: 14 amino acids. V lost 1 base to trimming and J lost 2 bases, with 5 bases between them. In germline, CDR1 is SGHVS, CDR2 FNYEAQ.

The CDR3, as DNA: TGTGCCAGCAGCTCAGGACAGGGTGCCTATGGCTACACCTTC. As protein: CASSSGQGAYGYTF. V usage is TRBV7-3 and J usage is TRBJ1-2; the match to TRBD1 covers 8 bases. Germline trimming cut 4 bases from V and 4 bases from J; bases unmatched to any gene: 5. The CDR3 spans 14 residues. Germline-derived CDR1 and CDR2 are SGHTA and FQGTGA.

The J gene is TRBJ2-1, the V gene TRBV7-6, with TRBD2 matching 7 bases. Germline V lookup: CDR1 SGHVS, CDR2 FNYEAQ. This CDR3 has 15 residues. The trim removed 6 bases at V and 5 bases at J, leaving 10 bases unmatched. In DNA form, the CDR3 reads TGTGCCAGCAGGTTACTAGCGCGCCAGGACAATGAGCAGTTCTTC. This codes for CASRLLARQDNEQFF. The full variable domain, its missing parts supplied by reference TRBV7-6 and TRBJ2-1, is GAGVSQSPRYKVTKRGQDVALRCDPISGHVSLYWYRQALGQGPEFLTYFNYEAQQDKSGLPNDRFSAERPEGSISTLTIQRTEQRDSAMYRCASRLLARQDNEQFFGPGTRLTVL.

This chain connects TRBV5-4 to TRBJ2-6; D is undetermined. Trimming removed 4 bases at V and 0 bases at J, with 17 bases between. This CDR3 spans 18 amino acids. Per germline, CDR1 SGHNT and CDR2 YYREEE (reference sequence). The CDR3 protein is CASSPPATRDSGANVLTF. In DNA, the CDR3 is TGTGCCAGCAGCCCACCAGCGACTCGAGACTCTGGGGCCAACGTCCTGACTTTC.

The chain is built from TRBV20-1 and TRBJ1-1; D is perhaps TRBD1 (5 bases). The ends were cut back, 7 bases at V and 4 bases at J, with 16 bases in the middle. The CDR3 consists of 13 residues. The germline gives CDR1 DFQATT, CDR2 SNEGSKA (reference sequence). The CDR3 spells CSDRPQGVTEAFF. The DNA for the CDR3 is TGCAGTGATAGGCCCCAGGGCGTCACTGAAGCTTTCTTT.

This clonotype has just a few counts. The chain links TRBV23-1 to TRBJ1-2; possible D gene TRBD1, 5 bases. TRBV23-1 is flagged as an ORF with uncertain function. V was trimmed by 7 bases and J by 1 base, leaving 7 bases between them. This CDR3 region has 12 residues. Here the CDR3 reads CASIGGNYGYTF. The CDR3 coding sequence is TGCGCCAGCATCGGGGGTAACTATGGCTACACCTTC.

The CDR3 coding sequence is TGTGCCAGCAGTGTCGCCGTCTACGAGCAGTACTTC. Amino acid sequence: CASSVAVYEQYF. This chain joins TRBV6-2 or TRBV6-3 and TRBJ2-7; the D is unclear. From germline, CDR1 is MNHEY and CDR2 SVGEGT. The length of the CDR3 is 12 residues. Between the trimmed V and J ends, which lost 5 bases and 3 bases, there was a span of 8 bases.

The chain links TRBV12-3 or TRBV12-4 to TRBJ2-1; the D gene is possibly TRBD2 (6 bases). The CDR3 covers 15 residues. Trimming shortened V by 0 bases and J by 6 bases, and 12 bases separated the two germline ends. CDR3 coding DNA: TGTGCCAGCAGTTTAGCTTTGGACGGGGGCAATGAGCAGTTCTTC. Encoded protein: CASSLALDGGNEQFF.